These 30 T cell receptor beta chains came from one sample sequenced in a study of blood T cell repertoires in COVID-19. Profiled with immunoSEQ multiplex PCR; TCRdb holds only in-frame clones, not every one. The sample lists a few hundred thousand clones, approximately 81% occurring once. The sample taken for sequencing was peripheral blood. Receptor source: a young woman with acute or convalescent COVID-19.

The CDR3 is CASSTRVANTEAFF. The CDR3 nucleotides are TGTGCCAGTAGCACTCGCGTAGCGAACACTGAAGCTTTCTTT. The chain uses TRBV19 and TRBJ1-1, with D uncertain. Germline lookup yields CDR1 LNHDA and CDR2 SQIVND (reference sequence). This CDR3 spans 14 amino acids. V dropped 6 bases and J dropped 1 base, with 12 bases sitting between them.

This sequence joins TRBV6-6 and TRBJ1-5, with 7 bases lining up with TRBD1. This CDR3 region has 16 residues. The V and J ends lost 5 bases and 3 bases, in that order; junction bases with no gene match: 10. In germline, CDR1 is MNHNY, CDR2 SVGAGI (reference sequence). The CDR3 DNA reads as TGTGCCAGCAGTGTCGGACAGGCCGTCCTCAATCAGCCCCAGCATTTT. Its protein product is CASSVGQAVLNQPQHF.

Notes on this clone: This CDR3 is also generated by other DNA sequences in the sample. The chain carries TRBV4-2 and TRBJ2-7; 12 bases line up with TRBD2. The CDR3 totals 15 residues. After removal of 1 base from V and 4 bases from J, the junction contained 2 bases not matched to a gene. Per the germline V gene, CDR1 is LGHNA and CDR2 is YNFKEQ. For the CDR3, the DNA is TGTGCCAGCAGCCAAGGGACTAGCGGGACTTACGAGCAGTACTTC. This sequence encodes CASSQGTSGTYEQYF.

Regarding this clone: In the same sample, other DNA sequences code for this CDR3. CDR3 sequence (DNA): TGTGCCAGCAGTTTAGCGGGAGGGCCCTACAATGAGCAGTTCTTC. The encoded protein is CASSLAGGPYNEQFF. The rearrangement joins TRBV27 to TRBJ2-1, with 9 bases lining up with TRBD2. Germline V lookup: CDR1 MNHEY, CDR2 SMNVEV (reference sequence). V was clipped by 2 bases and J by 2 bases; unmatched bases: 1. The CDR3 contains 15 residues.

This chain links TRBV29-1 with TRBJ2-1; D perhaps matches TRBD1 (7 bases). The germline CDR1 and CDR2 sequences are SQVTM and ANQGSEA. V was clipped by 4 bases and J by 3 bases, with 16 bases between them. This CDR3 has 15 amino acids. The CDR3 loop reads CSVVPAGQFYNEQFF. As DNA, the CDR3 is TGCAGCGTTGTGCCCGCGGGACAGTTCTACAATGAGCAGTTCTTC.

This clone appeared a few times. The chain couples TRBV4-2 to TRBJ1-1, with 8 bases matching TRBD1. V dropped 2 bases and J dropped 4; count of bases not matched to a gene: 3. This CDR3 region has 14 residues. Germline CDR1 reads LGHNA; CDR2 reads YNFKEQ. As DNA, the CDR3 is TGTGCCAGCAGCCAACAGGGGGCGCCCACTGAAGCTTTCTTT. This codes for CASSQQGAPTEAFF.

The chain recombines TRBV12-3 or TRBV12-4 with TRBJ2-3; D call uncertain. The ends were cut back, 2 bases at V and 2 bases at J, with 5 bases in the middle. The CDR3 length is 13 residues. The CDR3 here is CASSLFYTDTQYF. DNA for the CDR3: TGTGCCAGCAGTTTATTTTACACAGATACGCAGTATTTT.

The CDR3 DNA sequence: TGTGCCAGCAGTCCAACTGGGAGGCAAGAGACCCAGTACTTC. Its protein product is CASSPTGRQETQYF. V is TRBV9 and J is TRBJ2-5, with a weak D call TRBD2 (6 bases). The germline V gene has CDR1 SGDLS and CDR2 YYNGEE. The V gene lost 5 bases and the J gene lost 2 bases, with 13 bases spanning the gap. The CDR3 runs to 14 residues.

The chain links TRBV7-2 to TRBJ2-1; D gene uncertain. Trimming took off 1 base at V and 5 bases at J, with 6 bases between the two ends. The CDR3 length is 13 residues. Per the germline V gene, CDR1 is SGHTA and CDR2 is FQGNSA. CDR3 sequence reads: CASSLERDNEQFF. In nucleotides, the CDR3 is TGTGCCAGCAGCTTAGAACGGGACAATGAGCAGTTCTTC.

Concerning this clone itself: Other DNA sequences from this sample encode an identical CDR3 as well. The V and J genes are TRBV29-1 and TRBJ1-2; D remains unclear. Per the germline V gene, CDR1 is SQVTM and CDR2 is ANQGSEA. Trimming cost V 6 bases and J 4 bases, with 12 bases left between them. This CDR3 comprises 12 residues. The CDR3 DNA reads as TGCAGCGTCGGGGAGGGAAGCTATGGCTACACCTTC. Its protein is CSVGEGSYGYTF.

The CDR3 spells CASSFIGNSPLHF. CDR3 nucleotides: TGTGCCAGCAGTTTTATCGGGAATTCACCCCTCCACTTT. The chain links TRBV27 to TRBJ1-6; no definite D call. There are 13 residues in the CDR3. From germline, CDR1 is MNHEY and CDR2 SMNVEV (reference sequence). Trimming pared 3 bases from V and 7 bases from J, leaving 7 bases between.

This chain uses TRBV28 with TRBJ2-1; 9 bases line up with TRBD2. Germline lookup yields CDR1 MDHEN and CDR2 SYDVKM. The CDR3 sequence is 18 residues long. Trimming cost V 4 bases and J 5 bases; bases outside gene matches: 15. DNA of the CDR3: TGTGCCAGCAGTTACACCCCCAAGACTAGCGGAGAAAACAATGAGCAGTTCTTC. Amino acids: CASSYTPKTSGENNEQFF.

This clone showed up many times. The CDR3 reads CAWKGQNNEKLFF. CDR3 DNA sequence: TGTGCCTGGAAAGGACAGAATAATGAAAAACTGTTTTTT. The chain couples TRBV30 to TRBJ1-4; D might be TRBD1 (6 bases). Trimming took off 4 bases at V and 4 bases at J, with 10 bases between the two ends. The germline V gene encodes CDR1 GTSNPN and CDR2 SVGIG (reference sequence). This CDR3 spans 13 amino acids.

The chain couples TRBV10-1 to TRBJ2-3; TRBD2 agrees at 11 bases. Germline assignment: CDR1 WNHNN and CDR2 SYGVQD (reference sequence). This CDR3 contains 18 residues. Trimming took 4 bases from V and 6 from J; bases not matched to a gene: 15. In DNA form, the CDR3 reads TGCGCCAGCAGTGGCACAAAATTAGCGGGAGGGCCGGCGGATACGCAGTATTTT. Its protein is CASSGTKLAGGPADTQYF.

The chain recombines TRBV5-5 with TRBJ1-2; no reliable D call. Germline lookup yields CDR1 SGHKS and CDR2 YYEKEE (reference sequence). The CDR3 sequence is 14 residues long. Deletions cut 4 bases from V and 4 bases from J, with 14 bases between. DNA for the CDR3: TGTGCCAGCAGCATCGCCGGGGAGAGCTATGGCTACACCTTC. Encoded protein: CASSIAGESYGYTF.

This rearrangement joins TRBV30 to TRBJ1-1; D not certain. V lost 4 bases and J lost 1, with 10 bases in between. Germline V gene data show CDR1 as GTSNPN and CDR2 as SVGIG (reference sequence). The CDR3 spans 13 residues. CDR3 protein: CAWTSVPNTEAFF. CDR3 DNA sequence: TGTGCCTGGACATCAGTGCCGAACACTGAAGCTTTCTTT.

The V gene is TRBV4-3, the J gene TRBJ2-7; TRBD2 matches at 8 bases. CDR1 and CDR2 from the germline V gene are LGHNA and YSLEER. This CDR3 has 17 amino acids. J was trimmed by 1 base and V by 0 bases; bases with no gene match: 8. The CDR3 DNA follows: TGCGCCAGCAGCCAAGACTCCCGGCTAGCGGGTTCCTACGAGCAGTACTTC. It yields the protein CASSQDSRLAGSYEQYF.

This rearrangement joins TRBV25-1 to TRBJ1-1; the match to TRBD1 covers 10 bases. Germline loops: CDR1 MGHDK, CDR2 SYGVNS. This CDR3 has 16 amino acids. V trimming: 3 bases; J trimming: 0 bases; junction bases outside the gene matches: 4. In nucleotides, the CDR3 is TGTGCCAGCAGTGATCTGGACAGGGGGTTGAACACTGAAGCTTTCTTT. Amino acids: CASSDLDRGLNTEAFF. The full variable domain, its missing parts supplied by reference TRBV25-1 and TRBJ1-1, is EADIYQTPRYLVIGTGKKITLECSQTMGHDKMYWYQQDPGMELHLIHYSYGVNSTEKGDLSSESTVSRIRTEHFPLTLESARPSHTSQYLCASSDLDRGLNTEAFFGQGTRLTVV.

V is TRBV27 and J is TRBJ2-1, with 7 bases fitting TRBD1. With V trimmed by 2 bases and J by 2 bases, 0 bases remained unmatched. The V gene's germline CDR1 is MNHEY and CDR2 SMNVEV (reference sequence). The CDR3 runs 14 residues. CDR3 coding DNA: TGTGCCAGCAGTTTACAGGGGGCCTACAATGAGCAGTTCTTC. Protein sequence: CASSLQGAYNEQFF.

In its sample, this clone was seen a few times. The chain couples TRBV29-1 to TRBJ2-6; 8 bases line up with TRBD1. Trimming took 7 bases from V and 0 from J; bases not matched to a gene: 11. This CDR3 is 17 amino acids long. From germline, CDR1 is SQVTM and CDR2 ANQGSEA. This CDR3 is CSARYGDRSSGANVLTF. CDR3 DNA sequence: TGCAGCGCCCGGTATGGGGACAGGTCCTCTGGGGCCAACGTCCTGACTTTC.

The chain is built from TRBV4-3 and TRBJ2-7, with TRBD1 matching over 7 bases. This CDR3 has 15 amino acids. The junction had 7 bases not matched to a gene; V was cut back by 2 bases and J by 3 bases. Germline V lookup: CDR1 LGHNA, CDR2 YSLEER. In nucleotides, the CDR3 is TGCGCCAGCAGCCAAAGAGGGACAGCGGACTACGAGCAGTACTTC. This translates into CASSQRGTADYEQYF.

V usage is TRBV19 and J usage is TRBJ2-7, with 9 bases that match TRBD1. Germline V gene lookup returns CDR1 LNHDA and CDR2 SQIVND (reference sequence). Germline trimming cut 6 bases from V and 5 bases from J; bases unmatched to any gene: 5. This CDR3 has 13 residues. The CDR3 here is CASRKQGAHEQYF. The CDR3 nucleotides read TGTGCCAGTAGGAAACAGGGGGCACACGAGCAGTACTTC.

The V gene is TRBV2, the J gene TRBJ2-7; maybe TRBD2 (5 bases). CDR1 and CDR2 from the germline V gene are SNHLY and FYNNEI. V lost 6 bases, J lost 4 bases, and 19 bases lay in between. The CDR3 loop spans 15 amino acids. In DNA, the CDR3 is TGTGCCAGCAGCCAACAAGCCGGGGTGCAATACGAGCAGTACTTC. This gives the protein CASSQQAGVQYEQYF. Full variable domain (remainder filled in from reference TRBV2 and TRBJ2-7): EPEVTQTPSHQVTQMGQEVILRCVPISNHLYFYWYRQILGQKVEFLVSFYNNEISEKSEIFDDQFSVERPDGSNFTLKIRSTKLEDSAMYFCASSQQAGVQYEQYFGPGTRLTVT.

The genes are TRBV18 and TRBJ2-5; the D is unclear. The CDR3 is made up of 12 amino acids. Germline CDR1 and CDR2: KGHSH and LQKENI. Trimming shortened V by 3 bases and J by 5 bases, and 7 bases separated the two germline ends. The CDR3, as DNA: TGTGCCAGCTCACCCTACCGGGAGACCCAGTACTTC. Its protein is CASSPYRETQYF.

The CDR3 is CASSPGTGGYNQPQHF. The CDR3 coding sequence is TGTGCCAGCAGCCCGGGGACGGGGGGGTACAATCAGCCCCAGCATTTT. The chain combines TRBV28 with TRBJ1-5; tentatively, D is TRBD1 (5 bases). V was trimmed by 6 bases and J by 3 bases, leaving 18 bases between them. The CDR3 is made up of 16 amino acids. The germline V gene encodes CDR1 MDHEN and CDR2 SYDVKM.

This clone came up once. This chain joins TRBV13 and TRBJ2-2; D might be TRBD2 (5 bases). Trimming pared 1 base from V and 1 base from J, leaving 7 bases between. CDR1 is PRHDT and CDR2 is FYEKMQ in the germline V gene (reference sequence). There are 15 residues in the CDR3. CDR3 in amino acids: CASSLERGNTGELFF. In DNA form, the CDR3 reads TGTGCCAGCAGCTTAGAACGGGGGAACACCGGGGAGCTGTTTTTT. Full variable domain (missing parts from reference TRBV13 and TRBJ2-2): AAGVIQSPRHLIKEKRETATLKCYPIPRHDTVYWYQQGPGQDPQFLISFYEKMQSDKGSIPDRFSAQQFSDYHSELNMSSLELGDSALYFCASSLERGNTGELFFGEGSRLTVL.

This chain uses TRBV5-1 with TRBJ2-7; possibly TRBD1 for D (6 bases). The CDR3 runs to 13 residues. Germline V lookup: CDR1 SGHRS, CDR2 YFSETQ. Trimming shortened V by 4 bases and J by 5 bases, and 13 bases separated the two germline ends. The CDR3 DNA reads TGCGCCAGCAGCATAGAACAGGGCGACGAGCAGTACTTC. This sequence encodes CASSIEQGDEQYF. The whole variable domain, remainder taken from reference TRBV5-1 and TRBJ2-7, is KAGVTQTPRYLIKTRGQQVTLSCSPISGHRSVSWYQQTPGQGLQFLFEYFSETQRNKGNFPGRFSGRQFSNSRSEMNVSTLELGDSALYLCASSIEQGDEQYFGPGTRLTVT.

The V and J genes are TRBV19 and TRBJ2-1; possibly TRBD2 for D (6 bases). Trimming removed 6 bases from V and 0 bases from J, with 12 bases in between. The CDR3 runs to 15 residues. Germline V gives CDR1 LNHDA, CDR2 SQIVND (reference sequence). The CDR3 bases are TGTGCCAGTAGGGAGGGCCCCAGCTCCTACAATGAGCAGTTCTTC. Protein product: CASREGPSSYNEQFF.

The chain recombines TRBV4-3 with TRBJ1-2, with a tentative D call TRBD1 (5 bases). Germline CDR1 and CDR2: LGHNA and YSLEER. V gave up 3 bases and J gave up 2 bases, with 13 bases separating them. The CDR3 length is 15 residues. In nucleotides, the CDR3 is TGCGCCAGCAGCCACCCATTGGGGGGGAACTATGGCTACACCTTC. Translation: CASSHPLGGNYGYTF.

This clone has just a few counts. J is TRBJ2-1 and V is TRBV3-1 (or the pseudogene TRBV3-2); 7 bases are a match to TRBD2. With V trimmed by 0 bases and J by 12 bases, 8 bases remained unmatched. CDR1 and CDR2 (germline): LGHDT, YNNKEL (reference sequence). There are 14 residues in the CDR3. CDR3 protein: CASSQDLRRERQFF. The CDR3 bases are TGTGCCAGCAGCCAAGATCTTAGGCGGGAGAGGCAGTTCTTC.